This T cell receptor (beta chain) originates from a study of T cells in Graves' hyperthyroidism and ophthalmopathy. Overall study findings and caveats: Expanded thyroid clonotypes (above 0.001) were mostly also found in blood.

Researchers amplified the TCR beta CDR3 regions from RNA transcripts. With the HTBI primer set, the TCR CDR3 went through a first round of RT-PCR. TCRdb ran MiXCR on the multiplex PCR reads and lists one entry per CDR3 protein. The table lists some 370,000 distinct CDR3 sequences, about a sixth of them singletons. This clonotype was observed at least ten times. Its antigen is still unknown. The hyperthyroidism was newly diagnosed and had lasted under 2 months; the patients were aged 18 to 65. CDR1 and CDR2 (germline): MNHEY, SMNVEV (reference sequence). V was trimmed by 0 bases and J by 3 bases, leaving 12 bases between them. The CDR3 is 16 residues long.

This receptor was taken from a woman aged 25 to 45 with Graves' hyperthyroidism that later progressed to Graves' ophthalmopathy. Sequences were obtained from blood. This chain connects TRBV27 to TRBJ2-1; D gene uncertain. CDR3 amino acids: CASSLSGFMHYNEQFF. The CDR3, as DNA: TGTGCCAGCAGTTTATCAGGGTTTATGCACTACAATGAGCAGTTCTTC.